Presented here are 26 T cell receptor beta chains from one specimen sequenced in a study of T cell responses to AZD1222 COVID-19 vaccine. Assay: immunoSEQ multiplex PCR; the TCRdb copy retains only in-frame clones and omits some. Of tens of thousands of clones listed, less than 95% are singletons. The sample consisted of peripheral blood, taken 28 days after the second AZD1222 dose. The receptors originated from an adult who received the AZD1222 COVID-19 vaccine.

This rearrangement joins TRBV6-1 to TRBJ2-4; 7 bases map to TRBD2. J gave up 7 bases and V 6 bases, and 3 bases lay outside the gene matches. CDR1 is MNHNS, CDR2 SASEGT, per germline. CDR3 length: 12 residues. DNA for the CDR3: TGTGCCAGCAGCTCCGGGGGGAACATTCAGTACTTC. Its translation: CASSSGGNIQYF.

The chain carries TRBV10-3 and TRBJ2-7; 7 bases fit TRBD1. CDR1 and CDR2 from the germline V gene are ENHRY and SYGVKD. This CDR3 region has 17 residues. Trimming removed 4 bases from V and 2 bases from J; junction bases left unmatched: 14. CDR3 nucleotides: TGTGCCATCAGTGCAGCAAAGGGGGACAGCCGTACCTACGAGCAGTACTTC. This encodes CAISAAKGDSRTYEQYF.

The V gene is TRBV5-4, the J gene TRBJ2-7, with 9 bases aligning to TRBD1. Germline trimming cut 0 bases from V and 3 bases from J; bases unmatched to any gene: 1. The V gene's germline CDR1 is SGHNT and CDR2 YYREEE (reference sequence). The CDR3 has 14 amino acids. Here the CDR3 DNA reads TGTGCCAGCAGCTTGGGGGACAGGGTCTACGAGCAGTACTTC. It specifies CASSLGDRVYEQYF.

This clone was picked up a small number of times. The chain carries TRBV5-1 and TRBJ2-7; possibly TRBD1 for D (6 bases). Trimming took off 4 bases at V and 6 bases at J, with 17 bases between the two ends. Germline CDR1 is SGHRS and CDR2 is YFSETQ. The CDR3 length is 14 residues. The chain's CDR3 is CASSVRDTFGEQYF. CDR3 sequence (DNA): TGCGCCAGCAGCGTCCGGGACACCTTCGGCGAGCAGTACTTC.

J is TRBJ2-1 and V is TRBV19, with D possibly matching TRBD2 (6 bases). V was shortened by 3 bases and J by 5 bases, with 14 bases between the two germline ends. The CDR3 contains 15 residues. Germline CDR1 LNHDA, CDR2 SQIVND (reference sequence). CDR3 sequence (DNA): TGTGCCAGTAGTATGGTGAAGGGGAGGAACAATGAGCAGTTCTTC. Translation gives CASSMVKGRNNEQFF.

V is TRBV6-6 and J is TRBJ2-7; TRBD2 agrees at 11 bases. The V gene's germline CDR1 is MNHNY and CDR2 SVGAGI (reference sequence). CDR3 length equals 14 residues. The trim removed 4 bases at V and 6 bases at J, leaving 5 bases unmatched. The CDR3 is CASSFTGTSGEQYF. The CDR3 nucleotides are TGTGCCAGCAGTTTCACCGGGACTAGCGGCGAGCAGTACTTC.

This clone was seen just once. The rearrangement links TRBV5-1 to TRBJ2-3; 8 positions agree with TRBD2. Germline CDR1 reads SGHRS; CDR2 reads YFSETQ. The CDR3 sequence is 13 residues long. The J segment lost 5 bases and the V segment lost 4 bases, leaving 3 bases of the junction unmatched. For the CDR3, the DNA is TGCGCCAGCAGCGGGACTAGGGGAGATACGCAGTATTTT. It specifies CASSGTRGDTQYF. The entire variable domain, with the rest obtained from reference TRBV5-1 and TRBJ2-3, is as follows: KAGVTQTPRYLIKTRGQQVTLSCSPISGHRSVSWYQQTPGQGLQFLFEYFSETQRNKGNFPGRFSGRQFSNSRSEMNVSTLELGDSALYLCASSGTRGDTQYFGPGTRLTVL.

The sample holds one count of this clone. This chain uses TRBV18 with TRBJ2-2, with D maybe TRBD2 (6 bases). Germline lookup yields CDR1 KGHSH and CDR2 LQKENI. The CDR3 covers 15 residues. Trimming cost V 1 base and J 3 bases, with 9 bases left between them. For the CDR3, the DNA is TGTGCCAGCTCACCACGGATAGCGGACACCGGGGAGCTGTTTTTT. Translating it yields CASSPRIADTGELFF. Supplemented by reference TRBV18 and TRBJ2-2, the full variable domain reads NAGVMQNPRHLVRRRGQEARLRCSPMKGHSHVYWYRQLPEEGLKFMVYLQKENIIDESGMPKERFSAEFPKEGPSILRIQQVVRGDSAAYFCASSPRIADTGELFFGEGSRLTVL.

The chain carries TRBV24-1 and TRBJ2-6; D uncertain. This CDR3 region has 14 residues. Deletions cut 11 bases from V and 0 bases from J, with 10 bases between. Germline lookup yields CDR1 KGHDR and CDR2 SFDVKD. CDR3 bases: TGTGCCATCGCCTCGGCCTCTGGGGCCAACGTCCTGACTTTC. Its protein is CAIASASGANVLTF.

This chain links TRBV18 with TRBJ2-4; D possibly corresponds to TRBD2 (6 bases). The length of the CDR3 is 15 residues. Trimming stripped 0 bases from V and 0 bases from J, with 6 bases between. The germline gives CDR1 KGHSH, CDR2 LQKENI. CDR3 region: CASSPPGLAKNIQYF. The CDR3 DNA reads as TGTGCCAGCTCACCACCGGGACTAGCCAAAAACATTCAGTACTTC.

This chain links TRBV6-2 or TRBV6-3 with TRBJ1-2; D might be TRBD1 (5 bases). The CDR3 contains 15 residues. Trimming removed 6 bases at V and 8 bases at J, with 22 bases between. Germline V gene data show CDR1 as MNHEY and CDR2 as SVGEGT. The CDR3 nucleotides are TGTGCCAGCAGCCGTCTCCCCGGGACCCACGGCGGCTACACCTTC. As protein: CASSRLPGTHGGYTF.

The V call is TRBV6-5, the J call TRBJ1-1; a possible D gene is TRBD1 (5 bases). Germline assignment: CDR1 MNHEY and CDR2 SVGAGI. This CDR3 comprises 13 residues. V lost 4 bases, J lost 4 bases, and 10 bases lay in between. This chain's CDR3 is CASSSGLGTEAFF. The DNA for the CDR3 is TGTGCCAGCAGTTCAGGGTTGGGCACTGAAGCTTTCTTT.

The J gene is TRBJ2-1, the V gene TRBV5-4; no clear D. The CDR3 sequence is 14 residues long. Trimming cost V 4 bases and J 3 bases, with 11 bases left between them. In germline, CDR1 is SGHNT, CDR2 YYREEE (reference sequence). CDR3 sequence (DNA): TGTGCCAGCAGCCCGGGCTACGGCTACAATGAGCAGTTCTTC. Translation: CASSPGYGYNEQFF.

The rearrangement joins TRBV28 to TRBJ1-1; TRBD1 aligns across 9 bases. There are 17 residues in the CDR3. The J segment lost 0 bases and the V segment lost 6 bases, leaving 11 bases of the junction unmatched. Germline lookup yields CDR1 MDHEN and CDR2 SYDVKM. CDR3: CASSHDRGYGMNTEAFF. CDR3 nucleotides: TGTGCCAGCAGCCACGACAGGGGGTACGGCATGAACACTGAAGCTTTCTTT.

This sequence joins TRBV6-2 or TRBV6-3 and TRBJ2-7, with D possibly called TRBD1 or TRBD2 (5 bases each). CDR1 MNHEY and CDR2 SVGEGT come from the germline V gene. The CDR3 has 13 amino acids. The V and J ends lost 3 bases and 4 bases respectively, with 10 bases between them. The CDR3 reads CASSYRDLYEQYF. CDR3 in DNA: TGTGCCAGCAGTTATAGGGACCTATACGAGCAGTACTTC.

The chain carries TRBV21-1 and TRBJ2-7; TRBD1, the table's D call, was not compared with the DNA. TRBV21-1 is an annotated pseudogene. The CDR3 totals 15 residues. CDR3 nucleotides: TGTGCCAGCACGAATCCCGGGACAGGGCCCTACGAGCAGTACTTC. Translating gives CASTNPGTGPYEQYF.

CDR3 sequence: CASSPDRPYEQYF. The CDR3 nucleotides read TGTGCCAGCAGCCCGGACAGGCCCTACGAGCAGTACTTC. The V call is TRBV7-9, the J call TRBJ2-7; 7 bases agree with TRBD1. Germline CDR1 SEHNR, CDR2 FQNEAQ (reference sequence). V trimming: 5 bases; J trimming: 2 bases; junction bases outside the gene matches: 3. The CDR3 is 13 residues long.

V is TRBV7-2 and J is TRBJ2-5; 10 bases match TRBD1. The CDR3 is 14 amino acids. The J segment lost 4 bases and the V segment lost 6 bases, leaving 5 bases of the junction unmatched. Per the germline V gene, CDR1 is SGHTA and CDR2 is FQGNSA. As DNA, the CDR3 is TGTGCCAGCAGGCAGACAGGGGGCAGAGAGACCCAGTACTTC. Protein: CASRQTGGRETQYF.

The chain carries TRBV18 and TRBJ1-6, with TRBD1 as a possible D gene (5 bases). Germline CDR1 is KGHSH and CDR2 is LQKENI. The CDR3 length is 18 residues. V lost 4 bases and J 7 bases, leaving 23 bases between the germline ends. CDR3 sequence reads: CASSLRHRRDSHNSPLHF. The CDR3 DNA reads TGTGCCAGCTCACTAAGGCACCGAAGGGACTCTCACAATTCACCCCTCCACTTT.

The genes are TRBV29-1 and TRBJ1-1; weak D call: TRBD1 (5 bases). CDR3 length: 11 amino acids. Trimming took 4 bases from V and 4 from J, leaving 7 bases between them. Germline values: CDR1 SQVTM, CDR2 ANQGSEA. CDR3 sequence (DNA): TGCAGCGTTGGTGGGACCACTGAAGCTTTCTTT. It specifies CSVGGTTEAFF.

The chain is built from TRBV7-9 and TRBJ2-3; unclear D gene. V was pared by 1 base and J by 2 bases, with 16 bases between. The germline CDR1 and CDR2 sequences are SEHNR and FQNEAQ (reference sequence). This CDR3 region has 17 residues. CDR3 protein: CASSLGIGIRPTDTQYF. Here the CDR3 DNA reads TGTGCCAGCAGCTTAGGGATTGGTATACGCCCCACAGATACGCAGTATTTT.

The chain combines TRBV5-1 with TRBJ1-5; 9 positions agree with TRBD1. Per the germline V gene, CDR1 is SGHRS and CDR2 is YFSETQ. The CDR3 is made up of 14 amino acids. V lost 4 bases and J lost 5; bases outside the gene matches: 4. This chain's CDR3 is CASSETGGYQPQHF. The CDR3 nucleotides read TGCGCCAGCAGCGAGACAGGGGGGTATCAGCCCCAGCATTTT. The complete variable domain, with remaining parts taken from reference TRBV5-1 and TRBJ1-5, reads KAGVTQTPRYLIKTRGQQVTLSCSPISGHRSVSWYQQTPGQGLQFLFEYFSETQRNKGNFPGRFSGRQFSNSRSEMNVSTLELGDSALYLCASSETGGYQPQHFGDGTRLSIL.

V gene TRBV7-2 combines with J gene TRBJ2-3; TRBD2 matches at 8 bases. V gave up 2 bases and J gave up 3 bases; unmatched junction bases: 4. Germline V lookup: CDR1 SGHTA, CDR2 FQGNSA. The CDR3 extends over 15 amino acids. This CDR3 is CASSLKAGGTDTQYF. The CDR3 coding sequence is TGTGCCAGCAGCTTAAAGGCGGGAGGTACAGATACGCAGTATTTT.

The chain combines TRBV5-6 with TRBJ2-7; D might be TRBD1 or TRBD2, each matching 5 bases. V lost 6 bases and J lost 6, with 13 bases in between. Germline V lookup: CDR1 SGHDT, CDR2 YYEEEE. This CDR3 spans 12 amino acids. The CDR3 DNA sequence: TGTGCCAGCAACGCAGGGACCCGCGAGCAGTACTTC. Amino acids: CASNAGTREQYF.

CDR3 sequence: CASSRTKYTGELFF. DNA for the CDR3: TGTGCCAGCAGCCGGACAAAATACACCGGGGAGCTGTTTTTT. J is TRBJ2-2 and V is TRBV11-1; D may be TRBD1 (5 bases). Trimming pared 5 bases from V and 3 bases from J, leaving 10 bases between. Germline lookup yields CDR1 SGHAT and CDR2 FQDESV (reference sequence). This CDR3 region has 14 residues.

This chain links TRBV6-5 with TRBJ1-3, with 7 bases identical to TRBD1. This CDR3 contains 15 residues. Unmatched junction bases numbered 6, after V lost 0 bases and J lost 7 bases. In germline, CDR1 is MNHEY, CDR2 SVGAGI. CDR3 in DNA: TGTGCCAGCAGTTACTCGGGGACAGACAGCAACACCATATATTTT. Amino acid sequence: CASSYSGTDSNTIYF.